Sequencing of this TCR beta chain was carried out in a study of CD8 T cells in Susac syndrome. There are 13 residues in the CDR3. Trimming left V 7 bases short and J 3 bases short, with 9 bases between. CDR1 and CDR2 (germline): SNHLY, FYNNEI. The RNA input was roughly 0.45 to 1 ug, and it was reverse transcribed with random hexamers. TCRdb re-called the immunoSEQ multiplex PCR reads with MiXCR, one entry per CDR3 protein. The table lists 240,000 or so distinct CDR3 sequences, 96% of them singletons. This sequence originates from a human donor with Susac syndrome. The gene calls are TRBV2 and TRBJ2-2; D unclear. Input material: CD4+ T cells from PBMCs. CDR3 nucleotide sequence: TGTGCCAGCAACGAGCCATACACCGGGGAGCTGTTTTTT. It yields the protein CASNEPYTGELFF. Supplemented by reference TRBV2 and TRBJ2-2, the full variable domain reads EPEVTQTPSHQVTQMGQEVILRCVPISNHLYFYWYRQILGQKVEFLVSFYNNEISEKSEIFDDQFSVERPDGSNFTLKIRSTKLEDSAMYFCASNEPYTGELFFGEGSRLTVL.